What follows describes a single T cell receptor beta chain. The data were obtained in a study of blood T cell repertoires in COVID-19. Whole-study context: Samples of COVID-19 (acute and convalescent) were obtained from the United States, Italy and Spain. T cells, B-cell-depleted T cells, or PBMCs supplied cDNA or gDNA.

CDR1 SGHRS and CDR2 YFSETQ come from the germline V gene. V lost 2 bases to trimming and J lost 9 bases, with 15 bases between them. This CDR3 has 13 amino acids. Per the original data handling: Reference gene primer amplification gave estimated nucleated cell counts. The repertoire was sequenced with immunoSEQ multiplex PCR; TCRdb's copy has only in-frame clones and lacks some. The DNA gave D and trimming, while V, J and clone size come from that table. The sample shows approximately 100,000 clones, 80% to 90% of them seen only once. The chain employs TRBV5-1 and TRBJ2-7, with no clear D. This receptor was obtained from a woman between 25 and 40 years old with acute or convalescent COVID-19. Source material: peripheral blood. The CDR3 spells CASSLSLGERQYF. CDR3 in DNA: TGCGCCAGCAGCTTAAGCCTCGGCGAGCGGCAGTACTTC.